This T cell receptor beta chain was sequenced in a study of OX40 agonist ivuxolimab in advanced cancers. Assay: immunoSEQ multiplex PCR; the TCRdb copy retains only in-frame clones and omits some. The sample has about 69,000 clones; 91% are singletons. The source is an adult with an advanced solid tumor such as melanoma, head and neck, liver or kidney cancer. The sample in question was CD4+ or CD8+ T cells sorted from blood, obtained in a trial of the OX40 agonist ivuxolimab.

CDR3 sequence: CASSPGGNYGYTF. The CDR3 DNA sequence: TGTGCCAGCAGCCCTGGGGGAAACTATGGCTACACCTTC. V gene TRBV27 combines with J gene TRBJ1-2; maybe TRBD1 (5 bases). Trimming took 6 bases from V and 2 from J, leaving 10 bases between them. This CDR3 has 13 residues. Germline V lookup: CDR1 MNHEY, CDR2 SMNVEV (reference sequence).